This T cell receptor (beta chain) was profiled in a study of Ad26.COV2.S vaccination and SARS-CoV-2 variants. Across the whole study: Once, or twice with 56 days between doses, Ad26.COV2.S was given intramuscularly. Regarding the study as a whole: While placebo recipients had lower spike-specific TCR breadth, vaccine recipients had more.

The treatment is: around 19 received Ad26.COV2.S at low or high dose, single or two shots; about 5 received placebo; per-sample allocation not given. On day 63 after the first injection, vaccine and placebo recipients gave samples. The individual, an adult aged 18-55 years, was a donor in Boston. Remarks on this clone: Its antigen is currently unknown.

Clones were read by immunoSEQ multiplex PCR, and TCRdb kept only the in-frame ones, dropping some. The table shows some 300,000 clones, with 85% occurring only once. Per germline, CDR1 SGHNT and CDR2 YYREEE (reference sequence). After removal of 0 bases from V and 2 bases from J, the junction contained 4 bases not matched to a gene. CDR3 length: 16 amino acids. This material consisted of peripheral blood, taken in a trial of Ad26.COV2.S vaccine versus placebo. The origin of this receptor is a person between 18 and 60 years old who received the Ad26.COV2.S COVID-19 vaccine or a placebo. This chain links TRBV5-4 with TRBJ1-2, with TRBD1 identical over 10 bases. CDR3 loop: CASSLAGQGINYGYTF. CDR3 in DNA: TGTGCCAGCAGCTTGGCGGGACAGGGGATAAACTATGGCTACACCTTC.